The T cell receptor (beta chain) described here comes from a study of neurological immune-mediated disorders. The cDNA was synthesized by 5'RACE incorporating 10-nucleotide random UMIs. A single record per CDR3 protein comes from TCRdb applying MiXCR to the 5' RACE reads. The table lists roughly 50,000 distinct CDR3 sequences, over 9% of them singletons. Study-level points and caveats: The study found the most TCR clonal expansion in HTLV-1-associated myelopathy and the least in multiple sclerosis, below healthy controls. The expanded clones of different subjects shared no CDR3 amino acid sequences (suggesting private repertoires in all groups).

This clonotype was counted many times. Its target is not known. The sequenced material came from PBMCs. The receptor's source is a man in his 70s with HTLV-1-associated myelopathy (HAM/TSP).

CDR3 residues: CASSSPGQGQGAYNEQFF. As DNA, the CDR3 is TGTGCCAGCAGTTCCCCGGGACAGGGTCAGGGGGCCTACAATGAGCAGTTCTTC. The chain links TRBV12-3 or TRBV12-4 to TRBJ2-1; 9 bases match TRBD1. Trimming took 4 bases from V and 2 from J; bases not matched to a gene: 12. The CDR3 length is 18 residues.